This TCR beta chain was sequenced in a study of T cell repertoires in cytomegalovirus infection. Study overall: The authors relied on CMV epitopes, both recently identified HLA-C-restricted and well-studied HLA-B-restricted. Whole-study findings and limits: CMV-specific TCR beta clonotypes restricted by HLA-C dominated the ex vivo response.

This CDR3 is built from 13 residues. Trimming took off 8 bases at V and 6 bases at J, with 13 bases between the two ends. CDR1 and CDR2 from the germline V gene are LNHDA and SQIVND (reference sequence). A note on this clonotype: No antigen is known for it.

TCRdb ran MiXCR on the reads and lists one entry per CDR3 protein. The profile shows some 940,000 distinct CDR3 sequences, approximately 31% of them singletons. The chain has TRBV19 and TRBJ2-2; D not certain. The source of this sequence is a human donor in good health (CMV status not recorded). Some clones in this sample may be carry-over from other donors' samples. The sequenced sample was cultured CD8+ T cells from PBMCs, obtained from culture after CMV antigen stimulation. The CDR3 DNA sequence: TGTGCCAGTTCTCCGGTGTGGCCCGGGGAGCTGTTTTTT. Its protein is CASSPVWPGELFF. Combining the CDR3 with reference TRBV19 and TRBJ2-2 gives the whole variable domain DGGITQSPKYLFRKEGQNVTLSCEQNLNHDAMYWYRQDPGQGLRLIYYSQIVNDFQKGDIAEGYSVSREKKESFPLTVTSAQKNPTAFYLCASSPVWPGELFFGEGSRLTVL.